A selection of T cell receptor beta chains follows, all from one sample in a study of T cells of healthy individuals. Each CDR3 protein is one row after TCRdb ran MiXCR on the 5' RACE reads. The table records tens of thousands of distinct CDR3 sequences, 15% to 20% of them present only once. The receptors shown here come from a human donor in good health. The CDR3 runs from the conserved cysteine through the conserved F or W. D genes are given only for firm matches. Clone size is not always given. Where it is, it says once, few, many or a class for expanded clones.

>many|TRBJ1-3|TRBV27|-
TGTGCCAGCAGTCTAGACTCTCGATCAGCCGGAAACACCATATATTTT
CASSLDSRSAGNTIYF
>-|TRBJ2-1|TRBV5-4|-
TGTGCCAGCAGCTTGAGGGGCGGCAATGAGCAGTTCTTC
CASSLRGGNEQFF
>-|TRBJ1-2|TRBV20-1|-
TGCAGTGCTAAGCCCTTAGCAGGTCTCTCTGGCTACACCTTC
CSAKPLAGLSGYTF
>few|TRBJ2-1|TRBV20-1|-
TGCAGTGCTGACCAAGGGGACTGGAGAAATGAGCAGTTCTTC
CSADQGDWRNEQFF
>many|TRBJ1-2|TRBV14|TRBD1
TGTGCCAGCAGCCATGGACAGGGAGTGGATGGCTACACCTTC
CASSHGQGVDGYTF
>many|TRBJ2-1|TRBV20-1|-
TGCAGTGCTAGGGGTGACAGGAGATTAGATGAGCAGTTCTTC
CSARGDRRLDEQFF
>-|TRBJ2-1|TRBV4-1|TRBD2
TGCGCCAGCAGCCCCCTGGGAGGGACTTTGTTCTTC
CASSPLGGTLFF
>-|TRBJ2-2|TRBV5-1|TRBD1
TGCGCCAGCAGCTCCATACAGGGGGGCACCGGGGAGCTGTTTTTT
CASSSIQGGTGELFF
>few|TRBJ2-5|TRBV28|-
TGTGCCAGCAATCGGGTAGGAATGGGCCAAGAGACCCAGTACTTC
CASNRVGMGQETQYF
>-|TRBJ2-1|TRBV20-1|TRBD2
TGCAGTGCTAGAGATCTGGTAGCGGGGGATTTCAATGAGCAGTTCTTC
CSARDLVAGDFNEQFF
>few|TRBJ2-7|TRBV4-2|-
TGTGCCAGCAGCCCCCACCGGGACGCTCCCTACGAGCAGTACTTC
CASSPHRDAPYEQYF
>-|TRBJ2-7|TRBV7-3|-
TGTGCCAGCAGCTTAACGGAGTTCCACGAGCAGTACTTC
CASSLTEFHEQYF
>few|TRBJ2-2|TRBV6-1|TRBD1
TGTGCCAGCAGTCCGAGGGACAGGGGGAAATATGAGGAGCTGTTTTTT
CASSPRDRGKYEELFF
>-|TRBJ2-3|TRBV4-3|-
TGCGCCAGCAGCCAAGATAAGGGCACAGATACGCAGTATTTT
CASSQDKGTDTQYF
>many|TRBJ2-1|TRBV28|-
TGTGCCAGCATAACAGCTTACAATGAGCAGTTCTTC
CASITAYNEQFF
>many|TRBJ2-2|TRBV9|-
TGTGCCAGCAGTGGACAGAACACCGGGGAGCTGTTTTTT
CASSGQNTGELFF
>-|TRBJ2-3|TRBV6-5|-
TGTGCCAGCAGCTCCTCGGGGGAACTCACAGATACGCAGTATTTT
CASSSSGELTDTQYF
>few|TRBJ2-2|TRBV6-2/TRBV6-3|-
TGTGCCAGCGGGGGCTCCGGGGAGCTGTTTTTT
CASGGSGELFF
>many|TRBJ2-3|TRBV20-1|TRBD1
TGCAGTGCCCAAACGACAGGGTGGGGCACAGATACGCAGTATTTT
CSAQTTGWGTDTQYF
>many|TRBJ1-4|TRBV4-3|-
TGCGCCAGCAGCCCTGGGGGGCAGGGAGTAGAAAAACTGTTTTTT
CASSPGGQGVEKLFF
>-|TRBJ2-1|TRBV7-6|-
TGTGCCAGCAGCTTAGCCGGGGGCCGGTTAAGAGATGAGCAGTTCTTC
CASSLAGGRLRDEQFF
>-|TRBJ1-4|TRBV4-2|-
TGTGCCAGCAGCCAAGGGTCCCGTGCAACTAATGAAAAACTGTTTTTT
CASSQGSRATNEKLFF
>-|TRBJ2-1|TRBV20-1|-
TGCAGTGCCCTGCGGGACAGCTACAATGAGCAGTTCTTC
CSALRDSYNEQFF
>few|TRBJ1-5|TRBV7-8|-
TGTGCCAGCAGCTCTTCGGGGGGCGCGGGACAGCCCCAGCATTTT
CASSSSGGAGQPQHF
>many|TRBJ2-3|TRBV4-1|-
TGCGCCAGCAAGGGACTGGGGGGGGCTGATACGCAGTATTTT
CASKGLGGADTQYF
>few|TRBJ2-1|TRBV12-3/TRBV12-4|-
TGTGCCAGCAGTTTGGGGTCTCTAAGCAATGAGCAGTTCTTC
CASSLGSLSNEQFF
>few|TRBJ1-1|TRBV3-1|-
TGTGCCAGCAGCCAAGGCCAGTTGAACACTGAAGCTTTCTTT
CASSQGQLNTEAFF
>-|TRBJ2-5|TRBV5-1|-
TGCGCCAGCAGCCCGTTGGGAGCCGTAGAGACCCAGTACTTC
CASSPLGAVETQYF
>-|TRBJ2-3|TRBV7-3|-
TGTGCCAGCAGCTTACATGAGGGGAGGTCCACAGATACGCAGTATTTT
CASSLHEGRSTDTQYF
>few|TRBJ2-1|TRBV6-2/TRBV6-3|-
TGTGCCAGCAGTTACTCGGAGGGAAATGAGCAGTTCTTC
CASSYSEGNEQFF
>many|TRBJ1-5|TRBV6-2/TRBV6-3|-
TGTGCCAGCAGTTGGGTCGGGGTCGATAGCAATCAGCCCCAGCATTTT
CASSWVGVDSNQPQHF
>many|TRBJ2-7|TRBV7-8|TRBD2
TGTGCCAGCAGCCAGACAGCGGGAGACCTTTCCGACGAGCAGTACTTC
CASSQTAGDLSDEQYF
>many|TRBJ1-1|TRBV29-1|-
TGCAGCGTGATGGGGCTTTCGGGCGCTGAAGCTTTCTTT
CSVMGLSGAEAFF
>many|TRBJ2-3|TRBV2|TRBD2
TGTGCCAGCAGTGGAGAGCGGGGTTACACAGATACGCAGTATTTT
CASSGERGYTDTQYF
>few|TRBJ2-2|TRBV6-5|TRBD2
TGTGCCAGCAGTTCCGGCGGGGCCGGGGGGTCCGGGGAGCTGTTTTTT
CASSSGGAGGSGELFF
>few|TRBJ2-2|TRBV6-2/TRBV6-3|-
TGTGCCAGCAGACCCCCAGGGGGGGCCGGGGAGCTGTTTTTT
CASRPPGGAGELFF
>few|TRBJ2-3|TRBV12-5|-
TGTGCTAGTGACCATTCAGATACGCAGTATTTT
CASDHSDTQYF
>-|TRBJ2-1|TRBV12-3/TRBV12-4|TRBD1
TGTGCCAGCAGCACCCGGACAGGTGGGGATGAGCAGTTCTTC
CASSTRTGGDEQFF
>-|TRBJ2-3|TRBV7-7|-
TGTGCCAGCAGCTTAGGAGGGGGGCCTACAGATACGCAGTATTTT
CASSLGGGPTDTQYF
>many|TRBJ1-1|TRBV7-9|TRBD1
TGTGCCAGCAGCTTAGGGACAGGGAACACTGAAGCTTTCTTT
CASSLGTGNTEAFF
>few|TRBJ2-5|TRBV7-6|-
TGTGCCAGCAGCTTAGCCACCCAAGAGACCCAGTACTTC
CASSLATQETQYF
>-|TRBJ1-5|TRBV5-1|TRBD1
TGCGCCAGCAGCCTGACAGGGCCGAATCAGCCCCAGCATTTT
CASSLTGPNQPQHF
>few|TRBJ2-7|TRBV12-5|TRBD1
TGTGCTAGTGGCCTGGGGACAGACTACGAGCAGTACTTC
CASGLGTDYEQYF
>-|TRBJ2-7|TRBV10-3|TRBD2
TGTGCCATCAGTGAGTCTGGCGGGAGGTTAGAAGAGCAGTACTTC
CAISESGGRLEEQYF
>-|TRBJ2-1|TRBV27|-
TGTGCCAGCAGTTTATCCTCACCGAATGAGCAGTTCTTC
CASSLSSPNEQFF
>many|TRBJ2-1|TRBV20-1|TRBD1
TGCAGTGCTAGTTGGGACAGGGGGCATGAGCAGTTCTTC
CSASWDRGHEQFF
>-|TRBJ2-1|TRBV28|TRBD2
TGTGCCAGCAGTTTACTGGGTAGCGGGGGGCCTCGGGAGCAGTTCTTC
CASSLLGSGGPREQFF